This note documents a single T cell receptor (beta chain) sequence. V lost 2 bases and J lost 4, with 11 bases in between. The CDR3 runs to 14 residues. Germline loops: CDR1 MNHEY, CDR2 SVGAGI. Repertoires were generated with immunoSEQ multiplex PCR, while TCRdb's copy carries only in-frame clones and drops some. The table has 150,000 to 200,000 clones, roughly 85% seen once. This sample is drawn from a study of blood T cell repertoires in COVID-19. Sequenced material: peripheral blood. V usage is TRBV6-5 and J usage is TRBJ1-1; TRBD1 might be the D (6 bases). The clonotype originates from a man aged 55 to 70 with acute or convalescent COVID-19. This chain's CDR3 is CASSYTGFSTEAFF. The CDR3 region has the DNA TGTGCCAGCAGTTACACAGGGTTTAGCACTGAAGCTTTCTTT.